These T cell receptor beta chains were read from a single sample in a study of shared clonotypes between healthy human individuals. Clones were read by immunoSEQ multiplex PCR, and TCRdb kept only the in-frame ones, dropping some. Counted here are a few million clones, almost 96% occurring once; the ten biggest clones make up roughly 0.13%. The material sequenced was naive CD4+ T cells sorted from blood. Receptor source: a man aged 18 to 35 in good health. The CDR3 runs from the conserved cysteine through the conserved F or W. Fields, in order: CDR3 protein, clone size, CDR3 length, V gene. Not all rows give a size; the values are once, few, many and, for expanded clones, a class.

CAWSSGAGTEAFF	-	13	TRBV30
CASSRTGNPLNYGYTF	once	16	TRBV5-8
CASRKRGQSYEQYF	-	14	TRBV12-2
CAWSGAAQRGYTF	-	13	TRBV30
CASSFGLGFSETQYF	-	15	TRBV27
CASSLQSLGDRELFF	-	15	TRBV5-6
CAWSAGLANTGELFF	-	15	TRBV30
CASTPGPNTDTQYF	once	14	TRBV19
CASSVEGTAQETQYF	once	15	TRBV9
CASSYLKGVRTDTQYF	-	16	TRBV6-5
CASIRQESAGTGELFF	-	16	TRBV5-4